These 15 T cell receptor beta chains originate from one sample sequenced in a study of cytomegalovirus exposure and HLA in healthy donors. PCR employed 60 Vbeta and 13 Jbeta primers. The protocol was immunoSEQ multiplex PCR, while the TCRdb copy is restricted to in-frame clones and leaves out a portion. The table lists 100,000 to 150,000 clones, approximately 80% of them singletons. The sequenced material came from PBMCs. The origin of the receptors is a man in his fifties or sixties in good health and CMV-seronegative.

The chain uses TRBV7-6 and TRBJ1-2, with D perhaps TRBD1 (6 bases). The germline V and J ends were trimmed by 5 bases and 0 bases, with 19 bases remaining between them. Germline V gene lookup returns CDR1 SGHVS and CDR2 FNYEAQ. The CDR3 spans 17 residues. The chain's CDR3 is CASSTYRQVGANYGYTF. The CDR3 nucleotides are TGTGCCAGCAGCACTTACCGACAGGTTGGAGCTAACTATGGCTACACCTTC.

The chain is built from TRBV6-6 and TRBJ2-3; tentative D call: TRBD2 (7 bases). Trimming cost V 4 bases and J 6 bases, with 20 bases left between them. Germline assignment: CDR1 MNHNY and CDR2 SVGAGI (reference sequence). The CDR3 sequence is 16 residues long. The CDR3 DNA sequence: TGTGCCAGCAGTTTGGTCTCGCGCGGGGGCAGGGATACGCAGTATTTT. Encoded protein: CASSLVSRGGRDTQYF.

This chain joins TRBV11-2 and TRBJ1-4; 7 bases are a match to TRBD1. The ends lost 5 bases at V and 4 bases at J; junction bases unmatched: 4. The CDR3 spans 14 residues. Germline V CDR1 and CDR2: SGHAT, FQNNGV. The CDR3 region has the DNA TGTGCCAGCAGCCAGGGACAGTTTAATGAAAAACTGTTTTTT. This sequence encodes CASSQGQFNEKLFF.

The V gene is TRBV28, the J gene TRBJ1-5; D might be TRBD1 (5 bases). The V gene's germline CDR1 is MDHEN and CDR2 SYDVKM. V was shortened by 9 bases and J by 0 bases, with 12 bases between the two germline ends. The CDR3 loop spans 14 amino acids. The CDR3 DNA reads TGTGCCAGTCAGCGGGGGAATAGCAATCAGCCCCAGCATTTT. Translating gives CASQRGNSNQPQHF.

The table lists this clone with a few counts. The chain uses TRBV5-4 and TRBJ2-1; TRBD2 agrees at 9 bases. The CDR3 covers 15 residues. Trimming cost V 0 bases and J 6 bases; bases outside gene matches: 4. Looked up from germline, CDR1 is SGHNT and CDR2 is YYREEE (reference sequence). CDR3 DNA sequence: TGTGCCAGCAGCTTGGAGACTAGCGGTCGCAATGAGCAGTTCTTC. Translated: CASSLETSGRNEQFF.

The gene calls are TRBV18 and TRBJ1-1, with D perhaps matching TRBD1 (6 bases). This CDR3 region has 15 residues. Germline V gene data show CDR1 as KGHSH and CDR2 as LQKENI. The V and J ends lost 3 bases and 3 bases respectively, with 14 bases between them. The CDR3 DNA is TGTGCCAGCTCACCGCTAGCAGGGGCGGACACTGAAGCTTTCTTT. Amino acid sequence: CASSPLAGADTEAFF. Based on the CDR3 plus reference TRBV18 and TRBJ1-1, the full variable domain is NAGVMQNPRHLVRRRGQEARLRCSPMKGHSHVYWYRQLPEEGLKFMVYLQKENIIDESGMPKERFSAEFPKEGPSILRIQQVVRGDSAAYFCASSPLAGADTEAFFGQGTRLTVV.

The CDR3 is CASSWGQGNQPQHF. CDR3 DNA sequence: TGCGCCAGCAGCTGGGGACAGGGGAATCAGCCCCAGCATTTT. V is TRBV5-1 and J is TRBJ1-5; TRBD1 agrees at 10 bases. CDR1 is SGHRS and CDR2 is YFSETQ in the germline V gene. This CDR3 has 14 residues. V lost 3 bases and J lost 4; bases outside the gene matches: 1.

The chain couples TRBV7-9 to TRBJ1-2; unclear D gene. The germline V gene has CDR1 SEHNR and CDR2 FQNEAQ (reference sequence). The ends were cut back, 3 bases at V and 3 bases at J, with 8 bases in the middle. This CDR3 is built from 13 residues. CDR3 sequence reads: CASSFERDYGYTF. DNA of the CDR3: TGTGCCAGCAGCTTTGAGCGGGACTATGGCTACACCTTC.

CDR3: CASSKERGAPGELFF. CDR3 nucleotides: TGTGCCAGCAGCAAGGAGCGGGGGGCTCCCGGGGAGCTGTTTTTT. The chain recombines TRBV7-2 with TRBJ2-2, with TRBD2 matching 9 bases. Germline assignment: CDR1 SGHTA and CDR2 FQGNSA. The ends lost 5 bases at V and 6 bases at J; junction bases unmatched: 7. The CDR3 runs 15 residues.

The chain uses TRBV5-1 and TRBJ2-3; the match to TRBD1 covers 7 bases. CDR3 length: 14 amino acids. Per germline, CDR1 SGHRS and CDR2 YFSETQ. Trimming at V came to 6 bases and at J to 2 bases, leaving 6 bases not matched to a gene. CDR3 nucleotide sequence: TGCGCCAGCACCACAGGGGCGTCCACAGATACGCAGTATTTT. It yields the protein CASTTGASTDTQYF.

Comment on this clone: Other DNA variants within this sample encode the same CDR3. CDR3 bases: TGTGCCAGTAGTCCCTCCCGGGACAGGGGTAATCAGCCCCAGCATTTT. This encodes CASSPSRDRGNQPQHF. This chain links TRBV19 with TRBJ1-5; 10 bases agree with TRBD1. CDR3 length: 16 residues. J gave up 4 bases and V 5 bases, and 8 bases lay outside the gene matches. Germline V gene lookup returns CDR1 LNHDA and CDR2 SQIVND (reference sequence).

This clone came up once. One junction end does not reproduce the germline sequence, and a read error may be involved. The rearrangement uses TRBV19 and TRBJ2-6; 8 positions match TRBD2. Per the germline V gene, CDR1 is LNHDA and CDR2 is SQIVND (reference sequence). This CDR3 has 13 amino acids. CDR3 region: CASSIGGANVLTF. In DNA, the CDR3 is TGTGCCAGTAGTATCGGGGGGGCAAACGTCCTGACTTTC.

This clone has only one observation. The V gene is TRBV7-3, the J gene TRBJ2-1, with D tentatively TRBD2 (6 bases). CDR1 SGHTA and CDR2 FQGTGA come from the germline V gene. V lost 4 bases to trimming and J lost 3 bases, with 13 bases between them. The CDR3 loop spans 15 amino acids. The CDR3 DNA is TGTGCCAGCAGCTCCAAAGGGGACTTCTACAATGAGCAGTTCTTC. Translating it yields CASSSKGDFYNEQFF.

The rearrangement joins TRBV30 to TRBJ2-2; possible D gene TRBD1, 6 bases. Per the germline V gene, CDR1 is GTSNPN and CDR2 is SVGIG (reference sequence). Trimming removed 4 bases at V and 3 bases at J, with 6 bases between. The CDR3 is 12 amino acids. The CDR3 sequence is CAWTGDTGELFF. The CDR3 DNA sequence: TGTGCCTGGACAGGGGACACCGGGGAGCTGTTTTTT.

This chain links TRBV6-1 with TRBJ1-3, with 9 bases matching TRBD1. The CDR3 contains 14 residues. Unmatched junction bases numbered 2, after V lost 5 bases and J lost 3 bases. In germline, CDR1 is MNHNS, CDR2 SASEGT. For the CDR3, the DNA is TGTGCCAGCAGTTGGGACAGGGATGGAAACACCATATATTTT. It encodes CASSWDRDGNTIYF.